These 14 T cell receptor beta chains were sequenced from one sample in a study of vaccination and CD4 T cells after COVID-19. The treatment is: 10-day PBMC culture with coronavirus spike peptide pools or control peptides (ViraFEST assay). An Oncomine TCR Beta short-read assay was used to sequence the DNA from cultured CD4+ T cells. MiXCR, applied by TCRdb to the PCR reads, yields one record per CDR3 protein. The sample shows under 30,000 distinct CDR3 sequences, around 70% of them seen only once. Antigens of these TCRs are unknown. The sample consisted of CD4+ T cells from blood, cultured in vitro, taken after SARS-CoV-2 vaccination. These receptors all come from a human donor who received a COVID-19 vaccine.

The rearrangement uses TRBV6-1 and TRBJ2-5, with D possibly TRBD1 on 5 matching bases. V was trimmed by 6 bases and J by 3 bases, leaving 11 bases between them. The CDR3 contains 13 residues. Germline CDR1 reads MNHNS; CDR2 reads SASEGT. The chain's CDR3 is CASRKTEEETQYF. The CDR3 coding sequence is TGTGCCAGCAGAAAGACAGAGGAAGAGACCCAGTACTTC.

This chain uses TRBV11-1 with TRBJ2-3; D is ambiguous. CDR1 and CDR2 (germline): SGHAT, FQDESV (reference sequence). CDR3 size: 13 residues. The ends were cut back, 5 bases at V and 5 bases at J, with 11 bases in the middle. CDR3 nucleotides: TGTGCCAGCAGCACAAATCGAGGAGATACGCAGTATTTT. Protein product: CASSTNRGDTQYF.

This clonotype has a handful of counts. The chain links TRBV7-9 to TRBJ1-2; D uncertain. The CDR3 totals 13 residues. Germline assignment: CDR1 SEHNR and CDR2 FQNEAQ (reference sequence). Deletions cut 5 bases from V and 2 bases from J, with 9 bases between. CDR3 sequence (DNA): TGTGCCAGCAGCCCACAACCCAACTATGGCTACACCTTC. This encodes CASSPQPNYGYTF.

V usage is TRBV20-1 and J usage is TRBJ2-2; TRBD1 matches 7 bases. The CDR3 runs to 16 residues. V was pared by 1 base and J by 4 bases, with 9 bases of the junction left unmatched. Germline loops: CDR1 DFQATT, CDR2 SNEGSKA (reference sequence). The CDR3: CSARVTGSGGTGELFF. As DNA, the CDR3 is TGCAGTGCTAGAGTCACGGGTTCAGGGGGCACCGGGGAGCTGTTTTTT.

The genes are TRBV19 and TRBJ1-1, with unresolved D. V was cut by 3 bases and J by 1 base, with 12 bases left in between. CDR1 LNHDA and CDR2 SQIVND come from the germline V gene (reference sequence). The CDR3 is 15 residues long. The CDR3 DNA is TGTGCCAGTAGTATTCACGCCGGGCGGAACACTGAAGCTTTCTTT. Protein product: CASSIHAGRNTEAFF.

The DNA for the CDR3 is TGTGCCAGTAGTATTACGGTCGCAGGGCTCAAGCCCCAGCATTTT. Translating it yields CASSITVAGLKPQHF. The V call is TRBV19, the J call TRBJ1-5, with D perhaps matching TRBD1 (5 bases). Trimming removed 3 bases at V and 8 bases at J, with 17 bases between. The V gene's germline CDR1 is LNHDA and CDR2 SQIVND (reference sequence). The CDR3 is 15 residues long.

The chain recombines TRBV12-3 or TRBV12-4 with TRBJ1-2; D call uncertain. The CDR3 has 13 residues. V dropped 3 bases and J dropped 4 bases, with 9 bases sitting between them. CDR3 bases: TGTGCCAGCAGTTTCTCGGCCCCCTATGGCTACACCTTC. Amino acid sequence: CASSFSAPYGYTF.

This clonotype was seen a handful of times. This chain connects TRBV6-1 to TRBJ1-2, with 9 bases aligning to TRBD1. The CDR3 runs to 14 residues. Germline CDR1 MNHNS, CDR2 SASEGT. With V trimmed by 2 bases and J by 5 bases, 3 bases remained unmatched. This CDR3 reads CASSERDRVYGYTF. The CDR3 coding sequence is TGTGCCAGCAGTGAACGGGACAGGGTGTATGGCTACACCTTC.

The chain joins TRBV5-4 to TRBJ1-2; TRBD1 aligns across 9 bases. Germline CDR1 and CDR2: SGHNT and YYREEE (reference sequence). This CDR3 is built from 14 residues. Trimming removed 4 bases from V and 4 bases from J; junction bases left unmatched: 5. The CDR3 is CASSIGDRAYGYTF. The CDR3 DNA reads TGTGCCAGCAGCATAGGGGACAGGGCCTATGGCTACACCTTC.

The CDR3 spells CSARVAGVNEQFF. CDR3 nucleotides: TGCAGTGCTAGAGTAGCGGGGGTCAATGAGCAGTTCTTC. The chain links TRBV20-1 to TRBJ2-1, with TRBD2 identical over 9 bases. The CDR3 length is 13 residues. The germline gives CDR1 DFQATT, CDR2 SNEGSKA (reference sequence). V trimming: 1 base; J trimming: 6 bases; junction bases outside the gene matches: 1.

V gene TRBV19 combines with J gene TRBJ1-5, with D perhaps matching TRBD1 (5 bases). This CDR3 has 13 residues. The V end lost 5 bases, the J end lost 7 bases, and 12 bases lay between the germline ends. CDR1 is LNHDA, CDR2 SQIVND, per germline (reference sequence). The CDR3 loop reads CASSDFGGQPQHF. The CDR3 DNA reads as TGTGCCAGTAGTGATTTTGGGGGGCAGCCCCAGCATTTT.

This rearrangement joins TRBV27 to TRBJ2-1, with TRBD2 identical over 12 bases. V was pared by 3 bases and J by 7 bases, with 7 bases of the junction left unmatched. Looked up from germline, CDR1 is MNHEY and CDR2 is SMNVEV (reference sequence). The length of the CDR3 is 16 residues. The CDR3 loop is CASSLLAGGQGNEQFF. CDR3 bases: TGTGCCAGCAGTTTGCTAGCGGGGGGGCAGGGGAATGAGCAGTTCTTC.

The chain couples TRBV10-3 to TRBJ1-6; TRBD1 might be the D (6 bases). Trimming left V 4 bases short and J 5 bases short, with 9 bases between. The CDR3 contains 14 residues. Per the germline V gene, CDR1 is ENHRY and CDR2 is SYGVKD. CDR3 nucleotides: TGTGCCATCAGTGTGAGGGGGGATAATTCACCCCTCCACTTT. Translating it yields CAISVRGDNSPLHF.

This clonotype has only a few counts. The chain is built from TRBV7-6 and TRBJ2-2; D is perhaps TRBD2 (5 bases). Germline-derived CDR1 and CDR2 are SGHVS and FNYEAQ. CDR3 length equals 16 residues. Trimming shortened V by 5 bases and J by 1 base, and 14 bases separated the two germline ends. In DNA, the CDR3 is TGTGCCAGCAGCCGGACCGGGGAGCGGAACACCGGGGAGCTGTTTTTT. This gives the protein CASSRTGERNTGELFF.